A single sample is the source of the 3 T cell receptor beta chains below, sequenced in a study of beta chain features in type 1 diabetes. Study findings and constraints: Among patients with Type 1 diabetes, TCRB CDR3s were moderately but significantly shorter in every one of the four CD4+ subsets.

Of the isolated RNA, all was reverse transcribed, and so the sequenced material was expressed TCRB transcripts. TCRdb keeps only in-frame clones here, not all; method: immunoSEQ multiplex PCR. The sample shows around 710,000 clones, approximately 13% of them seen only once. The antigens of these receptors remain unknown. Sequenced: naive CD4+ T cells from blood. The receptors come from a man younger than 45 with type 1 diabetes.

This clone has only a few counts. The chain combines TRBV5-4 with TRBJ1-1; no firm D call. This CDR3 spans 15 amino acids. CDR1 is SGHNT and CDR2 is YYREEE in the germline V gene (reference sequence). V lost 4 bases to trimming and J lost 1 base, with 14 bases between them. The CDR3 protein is CASSLSGRANTEAFF. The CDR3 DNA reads TGTGCCAGCAGCCTGTCGGGCAGAGCGAACACTGAAGCTTTCTTT.

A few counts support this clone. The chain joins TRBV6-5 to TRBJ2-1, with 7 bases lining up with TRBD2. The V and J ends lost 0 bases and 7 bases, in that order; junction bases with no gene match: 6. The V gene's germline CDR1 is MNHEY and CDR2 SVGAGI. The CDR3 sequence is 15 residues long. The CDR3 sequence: CASSYSGPGGNEQFF. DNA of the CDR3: TGTGCCAGCAGTTACTCCGGGCCCGGGGGGAATGAGCAGTTCTTC.

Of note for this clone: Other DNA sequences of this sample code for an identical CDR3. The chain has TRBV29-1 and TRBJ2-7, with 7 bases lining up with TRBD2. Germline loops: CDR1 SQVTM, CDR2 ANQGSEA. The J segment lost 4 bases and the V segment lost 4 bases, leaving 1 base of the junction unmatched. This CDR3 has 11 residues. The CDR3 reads CSVGGGYEQYF. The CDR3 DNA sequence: TGCAGCGTTGGGGGGGGGTACGAGCAGTACTTC.